A single T cell receptor beta chain is shown here with its context. These data are taken from a study of CD8+CD57+ T cells in acquired aplastic anemia. Study details: Roughly 3 ug was the average amount of DNA from sorted CD4+ and CD8+ cells.

TCR beta VDJ and CDR3 profiling used genomic DNA as template. From the reads, TCRdb called clonotypes with MiXCR, one entry per CDR3 protein. The sample contains more than 150,000 distinct CDR3 sequences, 45% to 60% of which appear only once. Patients sequenced had flow cytometry evidence of CD8+CD57+ cell expansion. This CDR3 region has 14 residues. Germline CDR1 is SQVTM and CDR2 is ANQGSEA. V lost 8 bases, J lost 3 bases, and 11 bases stayed unmatched. The rearrangement uses TRBV29-1 and TRBJ2-7; 9 bases are a match to TRBD1. The sample comprised sorted CD4+, CD8+, or CD8+CD57+ T cells (not recorded which) from PBMCs. The sequence was collected from a human donor with aplastic anemia. CDR3 DNA: TGCAGCTCACTAACGGGACAGGGAGGCTACGAGCAGTACTTC. This translates into CSSLTGQGGYEQYF.